This TCR beta chain was retrieved from a study of T-cell reconstitution after alpha-beta-depleted transplantation in children listed by TCRdb under 2016. For context, the study as a whole: Using TCR repertoire profiling, the study followed T-cell immune reconstitution in a quantitative way in children after TCRalphabeta/CD19-depleted allogeneic hematopoietic cell transplantation. Overall results and qualifications from the work: Over subsequent months, a decline in hyperexpanded clone frequencies was noted, and after one year, T-cell counts and TCRbeta diversity were mostly ascribed to newly produced T cells. In some patients, the high TCRbeta diversity seen at day 60 was put down to recipient T cells and intrathymic progenitors that had survived conditioning. The apparently early recovery of alphabetaT-cell counts about two months after transplant reportedly depended on only several hundred rapidly expanded clones that came from non-depleted graft cells.

Library preparation employed PCR. TCRdb records Illumina HiSeq 2500 as the sequencer. To normalize quantification of the TCRbeta repertoire, the TCR libraries were built with molecular barcoding that relied on unique molecular identifiers. TCRdb passed the public sequencing reads through fastp at Q25 and MiXCR, retaining productive beta sequences. Each entry merges the rows of one CDR3 protein and shows their most common DNA and genes. This sample lists 200,000 to 250,000 distinct CDR3 sequences; around 7.7% were detected once. Together, the top ten hold approximately 34% of the sample. The CDR3 contains 14 residues, cysteine and phenylalanine counted. Just CDR3 DNA is preserved here, 42 bases in frame from base 1. For CDR1 and CDR2, the germline V gene lists MDHEN and SYDVKM. V sheds 8 bases and J sheds 9 bases, leaving 20 bases between their ends. This clonotype was detected many times. Its antigen is unknown. Base qualities are missing; no much larger clone stands one base away.

This specimen's treatment or condition label, per the study, means: allogeneic hematopoietic cell transplantation with graft depleted of TCRalphabeta T cells and CD19 B cells. Transplant recipients were children who received TCRalphabeta/CD19-depleted allogeneic hematopoietic cell grafts. The TCR was taken from a male patient aged 2-15 years who had a stem cell transplant for acute myeloid leukemia, so the T cells may come from the graft donor. The sequences come from PBMCs, mostly from graft donor cells, collected 360 days after TCRalphabeta/CD19-depleted stem cell transplant. This chain joins TRBV28 to TRBJ2-1, with the D segment identity uncertain. The CDR3 region: CASPPSVRVSEQFF. At the DNA level, the sequence is TGTGCCAGCCCACCTTCCGTACGAGTTAGTGAGCAGTTCTTC.